The sequence of this T cell receptor beta chain was determined in a study of graft-versus-host responses after intestinal transplantation. Looking at the study overall: In this cohort, recipients had multivisceral, liver-intestinal, or isolated intestinal transplants.

The length of the CDR3 is 14 residues. Germline V gene data show CDR1 as MNHEY and CDR2 as SVGAGI. With respect to this clone: The antigen remains undetermined.

Broader study findings: Association was observed between peak circulating GvH clone levels and early post-transplant HvG declines. Ileal or blood samples showed some GvH clones first, and such clones were also found in recipient marrow.

Profiled with immunoSEQ multiplex PCR; TCRdb holds only in-frame clones, not every one. This sample has fewer than 95,000 clones, with about 94% found just once. Sequencing was performed on unstimulated CD4+ T cells sorted from spleen or lymph node cells, taken before transplant. The chain joins TRBV6-5 to TRBJ2-5, with TRBD1 matching 9 bases. The J call may be faulty, since TRBJ2-7 better matches the DNA end. The TCR comes from a human donor who was the organ donor for an intestinal transplant. The CDR3 is CASSRGQGGYEQYF. CDR3 DNA sequence: TGTGCCAGCAGCCGGGGACAGGGAGGCTACGAGCAGTACTTC.